The 11 T cell receptor beta chains below were found in one sample sequenced in a study of shared clonotypes between healthy human individuals (dated by TCRdb to the early 2020s). Library method: the immunoSEQ multiplex PCR assay. TCRdb's version of the immuneACCESS table is confined to in-frame rearrangements and falls short of the full clone set. An unresolved V gene accounts for under half of the shortfall where checked; the remainder is of unknown origin. In all, the sample holds around 1.9 million clones, and over 85% of those were seen once. The ten largest clones add up to less than 2% of the sample. CD8 naive samples were CD45RO-negative cells positively selected for CCR7, giving a CD45RA+CCR7+ population that excluded TemRA cells. What was sequenced was naive CD8+ T cells from PBMCs. The cell subset or site label on this specimen signifies: CD45RA+CCR7+. Every receptor here comes from a young man in good health. Some clones in this sample may be carry-over from other donors' samples.

Points on this clone: The sample holds other DNA sequences that translate to the same CDR3. The J gene is TRBJ2-7, the V gene TRBV19; 13 nucleotides match TRBD2. Per germline, CDR1 LNHDA and CDR2 SQIVND (reference sequence). The CDR3 is 15 amino acids. The ends lost 4 bases at V and 4 bases at J; junction bases unmatched: 4. CDR3 nucleotides: TGTGCCAGTAGTACCCGACTAGCGGGAGGTTACGAGCAGTACTTC. Protein: CASSTRLAGGYEQYF.

The chain employs TRBV27 and TRBJ2-1, with 12 bases fitting TRBD2. The CDR3 loop spans 16 amino acids. The ends lost 5 bases at V and 6 bases at J; junction bases unmatched: 8. The germline V gene encodes CDR1 MNHEY and CDR2 SMNVEV (reference sequence). The CDR3 protein is CASSTLLAGGSNEQFF. The CDR3 DNA reads as TGTGCCAGCAGTACCCTACTAGCGGGAGGAAGCAATGAGCAGTTCTTC.

V usage is TRBV6-5 and J usage is TRBJ1-1, with 8 bases aligning to TRBD1. Germline trimming cut 2 bases from V and 7 bases from J; bases unmatched to any gene: 12. Germline-derived CDR1 and CDR2 are MNHEY and SVGAGI. There are 16 residues in the CDR3. DNA of the CDR3: TGTGCCAGCAGTTACCCCGACCGGACAGGGATTTATGAAGCTTTCTTT. Encoded protein: CASSYPDRTGIYEAFF.

The gene calls are TRBV20-1 and TRBJ2-7; TRBD1 agrees at 7 bases. V was pared by 6 bases and J by 6 bases, with 2 bases of the junction left unmatched. This CDR3 is built from 10 residues. Germline V gene sequence: CDR1 DFQATT, CDR2 SNEGSKA (reference sequence). This CDR3 reads CSAGTAEQYF. CDR3 sequence (DNA): TGCAGTGCGGGGACAGCCGAGCAGTACTTC.

The rearrangement links TRBV13 to TRBJ2-1; 7 bases agree with TRBD2. CDR3 length: 16 residues. CDR1 is PRHDT and CDR2 is FYEKMQ in the germline V gene (reference sequence). Trimming cost V 4 bases and J 3 bases; bases outside gene matches: 9. CDR3 in amino acids: CASSSGGRENYNEQFF. In nucleotides, the CDR3 is TGTGCCAGCAGCTCGGGGGGACGGGAGAACTACAATGAGCAGTTCTTC. Supplemented by reference TRBV13 and TRBJ2-1, the full variable domain reads AAGVIQSPRHLIKEKRETATLKCYPIPRHDTVYWYQQGPGQDPQFLISFYEKMQSDKGSIPDRFSAQQFSDYHSELNMSSLELGDSALYFCASSSGGRENYNEQFFGPGTRLTVL.

In the case of this clone: The same CDR3 is also encoded by other DNA sequences in this sample. The chain is built from TRBV5-1 and TRBJ2-1, with 8 nucleotides matching TRBD2. This CDR3 region has 16 residues. Germline CDR1 and CDR2: SGHRS and YFSETQ. J was trimmed by 1 base and V by 1 base; bases with no gene match: 4. CDR3 sequence reads: CASSLRAGGSYNEQFF. In DNA form, the CDR3 reads TGCGCCAGCAGCTTGAGGGCGGGAGGATCCTACAATGAGCAGTTCTTC.

The chain carries TRBV29-1 and TRBJ2-2; a possible D gene is TRBD2 (6 bases). V was clipped by 3 bases and J by 4 bases, with 9 bases between them. Germline CDR1 is SQVTM and CDR2 is ANQGSEA. There are 13 residues in the CDR3. CDR3 in DNA: TGCAGCGTTGATGGGGGGACCACCGGGGAGCTGTTTTTT. Amino acid sequence: CSVDGGTTGELFF.

The V and J genes are TRBV6-1 and TRBJ1-2; 10 positions match TRBD1. J lost 8 bases, V lost 7 bases, and 10 bases had no gene match. The CDR3 consists of 14 residues. CDR1 and CDR2 from the germline V gene are MNHNS and SASEGT. This chain's CDR3 is CASTGFGDRGGYTF. CDR3 nucleotide sequence: TGTGCCAGCACTGGTTTTGGGGACAGGGGCGGCTACACCTTC.

The chain carries TRBV11-2 and TRBJ2-7, with 8 bases matching TRBD2. CDR3 length equals 16 residues. Germline V gene sequence: CDR1 SGHAT, CDR2 FQNNGV. V shed 2 bases, J shed 3 bases, and the junction held 9 bases outside the gene matches. The CDR3 loop is CASSLRAGAPFYEQYF. CDR3 coding DNA: TGTGCCAGCAGCTTAAGAGCGGGAGCCCCATTCTACGAGCAGTACTTC. Based on the CDR3 plus reference TRBV11-2 and TRBJ2-7, the full variable domain is EAGVAQSPRYKIIEKRQSVAFWCNPISGHATLYWYQQILGQGPKLLIQFQNNGVVDDSQLPKDRFSAERLKGVDSTLKIQPAKLEDSAVYLCASSLRAGAPFYEQYFGPGTRLTVT.

About this clone itself: The same CDR3 is also encoded by other DNA sequences in this sample. The chain joins TRBV27 to TRBJ2-7, with D tentatively TRBD2 (6 bases). The germline V gene encodes CDR1 MNHEY and CDR2 SMNVEV (reference sequence). The CDR3 extends over 12 amino acids. V was cut by 1 base and J by 6 bases, with 7 bases left in between. CDR3 residues: CASSLFGGEQYF. In nucleotides, the CDR3 is TGTGCCAGCAGTTTATTCGGGGGCGAGCAGTACTTC.

The chain couples TRBV5-8 to TRBJ1-1; 7 nucleotides align to TRBD1. V lost 3 bases to trimming and J lost 3 bases; unmatched junction nucleotides: 5. Germline loops: CDR1 SGHTS, CDR2 YDEGEE. The CDR3 runs to 14 residues. CDR3 DNA sequence: TGTGCCAGCAGCTCGGAACAGGGGTACACTGAAGCTTTCTTT. Translating gives CASSSEQGYTEAFF.